This TCR beta chain was sequenced for a study of blood T cell repertoires in COVID-19. The assay was immunoSEQ multiplex PCR, and TCRdb's table has in-frame clones only and misses some. Of fewer than 200,000 clones detected, around four fifths appear once; the ten largest clones hold 3.5% to 4%. With 7 bases removed from V and 0 bases from J, the gap between germline ends came to 21 bases. CDR3 length equals 16 residues. Germline CDR1 is GTSNPN and CDR2 is SVGIG (reference sequence). The receptor was isolated from a woman between 45 and 65 years old in a cohort exposed to, infected with or recovered from COVID-19 (not recorded which). The genes are TRBV30 and TRBJ1-1; tentatively, D is TRBD1 (6 bases). Input material: PBMCs or T cells enriched from blood (not recorded which). CDR3 nucleotide sequence: TGTGCCTCCGATGGTAGAGGGGGTGGGATGAACACTGAAGCTTTCTTT. Translation gives CASDGRGGGMNTEAFF.